A single sample gave rise to the 21 T cell receptor beta chains below, sequenced in a study of spatial heterogeneity in lung cancer. Whole-study findings and limits: Tumor mutation count correlated with how many alpha and beta TCRs expanded intratumorally.

These receptors have no known antigen. TCRdb ran MiXCR on the 5' RACE reads and lists one entry per CDR3 protein. The data contain some 6,200 distinct CDR3 sequences, around 15% of them singletons. Regarding time point: sample taken at primary tumor resection. The source material was lung tumor tissue, sampled at surgery. Receptors originate from a male donor with early-stage non-small cell lung cancer.

Details on this clonotype: The library was prepared for alpha chains; this beta chain is a stray read, so its frequency means little. V usage is TRBV14 and J usage is TRBJ2-3; D remains unclear. The CDR3 is 12 amino acids. CDR1 is SGHDN and CDR2 is FVKESK in the germline V gene. Trimming took off 2 bases at V and 6 bases at J, with 6 bases between the two ends. The CDR3 sequence: CASSQQKDTQYF. The CDR3 DNA reads as TGTGCCAGCAGCCAACAAAAGGATACGCAGTATTTT.

Within the sample, this clonotype is medium-sized. This beta chain slipped into a library made for alpha chains as a stray read, so its size is not meaningful. The V call is TRBV12-3 or TRBV12-4, the J call TRBJ1-4, with no clear D. The CDR3 is made up of 16 amino acids. Trimming left V 6 bases short and J 6 bases short, with 20 bases between. As DNA, the CDR3 is TGTGCCAGCAGCCTCGAAAGGGCCGGGTCCTATGAAAAACTGTTTTTT. This encodes CASSLERAGSYEKLFF.

Remarks on this clonotype: The size of this beta chain means little, since it is a stray read in a library made for alpha chains. This sequence joins TRBV28 and TRBJ2-7, with D unresolved. V dropped 1 base and J dropped 2 bases, with 3 bases sitting between them. The length of the CDR3 is 12 residues. Germline-derived CDR1 and CDR2 are MDHEN and SYDVKM. The CDR3 sequence is CASSLYTYEQYF. CDR3 coding DNA: TGTGCCAGCAGTTTATACACCTACGAGCAGTACTTC.

This clonotype has at least ten counts. Because this beta chain is a stray read in a library intended to capture alpha chains, its abundance should not be given much weight. The V call is TRBV18, the J call TRBJ1-6; D might be TRBD1 (5 bases). The V end was cut by 2 bases, the J end by 9 bases, with 11 bases between. CDR3 length equals 14 residues. The germline V gene has CDR1 KGHSH and CDR2 LQKENI. The CDR3 DNA is TGTGCCAGCTCACCAAGGGACGCGGGTTCACCCCTCCACTTT. This sequence encodes CASSPRDAGSPLHF.

There are a few counts of this clonotype. This beta chain is an unintended read in a library built for alpha chains; its size means little. The V call is TRBV5-1, the J call TRBJ2-7; either TRBD1 or TRBD2 may supply D (5 bases each). The CDR3 spans 13 residues. The V and J ends lost 1 base and 5 bases respectively, with 10 bases between them. CDR1 is SGHRS and CDR2 is YFSETQ in the germline V gene. Written as DNA, the CDR3 is TGCGCCAGCAGCTTGACAGGAGGAAACGAGCAGTACTTC. Protein: CASSLTGGNEQYF.

This clonotype was seen more than once but under ten times. This beta chain is an off-target read within a library intended for alpha chains, so its frequency means little. The chain couples TRBV7-8 to TRBJ2-3; no firm D call. V was pared by 0 bases and J by 5 bases, with 9 bases between. CDR1 SGHVS and CDR2 FQNEAQ come from the germline V gene. This CDR3 has 14 residues. The CDR3 region is CASSLAGVRDTQYF. The CDR3 DNA follows: TGTGCCAGCAGCTTAGCAGGTGTCAGAGATACGCAGTATTTT.

To note about this clonotype: A library prepared for alpha chains yielded this beta chain as an off-target read; its size is of little meaning. The rearrangement links TRBV5-4 to TRBJ2-3; 11 bases line up with TRBD2. The CDR3 spans 15 residues. The J segment lost 1 base and the V segment lost 4 bases, leaving 2 bases of the junction unmatched. CDR1 and CDR2 from the germline V gene are SGHNT and YYREEE (reference sequence). The CDR3 DNA follows: TGTGCCAGCAGCCAGGGACTAGCGGGCACAGATACGCAGTATTTT. Its translation: CASSQGLAGTDTQYF.

Comments on this clonotype: A library prepared for alpha chains yielded this beta chain as an off-target read; its size is of little meaning. The chain combines TRBV29-1 with TRBJ2-1; a weak D match, TRBD1 (5 bases). Trimming took 4 bases from V and 9 from J, leaving 13 bases between them. The CDR3 is 12 residues long. The germline gives CDR1 SQVTM, CDR2 ANQGSEA. The CDR3 DNA reads as TGCAGCGTTGGGGGCCCCGGACCTGAGCAGTTCTTC. This gives the protein CSVGGPGPEQFF.

Details on this clonotype: A library made for alpha chains picked up this beta chain off target, so its size means little. This chain connects TRBV6-5 to TRBJ1-3; no reliable D call. CDR1 is MNHEY and CDR2 is SVGAGI in the germline V gene. This CDR3 region has 14 residues. V was clipped by 7 bases and J by 0 bases, with 10 bases between them. Written as DNA, the CDR3 is TGTGCCAGCAAGAGGGTTCTCTCTGGAAACACCATATATTTT. It codes for CASKRVLSGNTIYF.

The sample holds many counts of this clonotype. Because the library targeted alpha chains, this beta chain is an off-target read whose size means little. The rearrangement joins TRBV5-8 to TRBJ1-5; D is undetermined. Trimming cost V 1 base and J 0 bases, with 5 bases left between them. The CDR3 is 14 residues long. The germline V gene has CDR1 SGHTS and CDR2 YDEGEE. In DNA form, the CDR3 reads TGTGCCAGCAGCTTGCGGGGTAGCAATCAGCCCCAGCATTTT. It is translated as CASSLRGSNQPQHF. Full variable domain (outside the CDR3, taken from reference TRBV5-8 and TRBJ1-5): EAGVTQSPTHLIKTRGQQATLRCSPISGHTSVYWYQQALGLGLQFLLWYDEGEERNRGNFPPRFSGRQFPNYSSELNVNALELEDSALYLCASSLRGSNQPQHFGDGTRLSIL.

In this sample, this clonotype is medium-sized. This beta chain lies outside the target of a library built for alpha chains; its clone size means little. The chain employs TRBV10-3 and TRBJ2-1; the match to TRBD2 covers 7 bases. This CDR3 spans 15 amino acids. The junction had 2 bases not matched to a gene; V was cut back by 3 bases and J by 0 bases. CDR1 is ENHRY and CDR2 is SYGVKD in the germline V gene. CDR3 sequence (DNA): TGTGCCATCAGTGACTCGGGAGGCTCCTACAATGAGCAGTTCTTC. Translated, it gives CAISDSGGSYNEQFF.

On this clonotype: This beta chain is an off-target read within a library intended for alpha chains, so its frequency means little. V gene TRBV11-3 combines with J gene TRBJ2-5; TRBD2 is a possible D gene (5 bases). From germline, CDR1 is SGHNT and CDR2 YENEEA. This CDR3 contains 15 residues. V was trimmed by 3 bases and J by 6 bases, leaving 17 bases between them. The CDR3 loop reads CASSFGSSSGKTQYF. The CDR3 DNA is TGTGCCAGCAGCTTCGGCTCTAGCTCTGGAAAGACCCAGTACTTC.

This clonotype was detected a few times. For a library built for alpha chains, this beta chain is a stray read; little rests on its size. The chain joins TRBV20-1 to TRBJ2-7; D is uncertain. V was shortened by 0 bases and J by 3 bases, with 9 bases between the two germline ends. The CDR3 has 13 residues. CDR1 is DFQATT, CDR2 SNEGSKA, per germline (reference sequence). The CDR3: CSARDASLYEQYF. In DNA, the CDR3 is TGCAGTGCTAGAGATGCTTCCCTCTACGAGCAGTACTTC.

Details on this clonotype: The size of this beta chain means little, since it is a stray read in a library made for alpha chains. The V gene is TRBV7-9, the J gene TRBJ1-1; 9 nucleotides agree with TRBD1. Germline assignment: CDR1 SEHNR and CDR2 FQNEAQ (reference sequence). V shed 5 bases, J shed 5 bases, and the junction held 12 bases outside the gene matches. The CDR3 runs 16 residues. CDR3 region: CASSPPLGQGNTEAFF. CDR3 nucleotide sequence: TGTGCCAGCAGCCCTCCACTCGGACAGGGGAATACTGAAGCTTTCTTT.

Ten or more counts support this clonotype. This beta chain appears as a stray read in a library generated for alpha chains; its size is not informative. In nucleotides, the CDR3 is TGCAGCGTTTCCGGGACGGCGAGCGATCAGCCCCAGCATTTT. Amino acids: CSVSGTASDQPQHF. The V call is TRBV29-1, the J call TRBJ1-5, with a possible D match to TRBD1 (5 bases). CDR3 length: 14 residues. Germline assignment: CDR1 SQVTM and CDR2 ANQGSEA. Trimming took off 5 bases at V and 5 bases at J, with 16 bases between the two ends.

This clonotype was counted ten times or more. This beta chain is a stray read from a library made for alpha chains; its abundance is not meaningful. The CDR3 reads CSIAFEETQYF. The DNA for the CDR3 is TGCAGCATTGCCTTCGAAGAGACCCAGTACTTC. The genes are TRBV29-1 and TRBJ2-5, with D uncertain. Per the germline V gene, CDR1 is SQVTM and CDR2 is ANQGSEA. The CDR3 totals 11 residues. The ends were cut back, 8 bases at V and 3 bases at J, with 10 bases in the middle.

This clonotype occurred many times. A library prepared for alpha chains yielded this beta chain as an off-target read; its size is of little meaning. The chain is built from TRBV10-2 and TRBJ1-2, with D possibly TRBD1 on 6 matching bases. The ends were cut back, 3 bases at V and 7 bases at J, with 12 bases in the middle. CDR1 WSHSY and CDR2 SAAADI come from the germline V gene. This CDR3 is 13 amino acids long. For the CDR3, the DNA is TGCGCCAGCAGTGAATGGGGACAAGCTGGCTACACCTTC. Protein sequence: CASSEWGQAGYTF.

Comment on this clonotype: This beta chain represents an off-target read in a library built for alpha chains; its size is of limited meaning. The CDR3, as DNA: TGTGCCAGCAGCCTGAATCAGCCCCAGCATTTT. As protein: CASSLNQPQHF. The V and J genes are TRBV12-3 or TRBV12-4 and TRBJ1-5; D not certain. V gave up 6 bases and J gave up 4 bases, with 4 bases separating them. The CDR3 loop spans 11 amino acids.

Within the sample, this clonotype is medium-sized. Little can be read into the size of this beta chain, an off-target read in a library designed for alpha chains. The genes are TRBV5-6 and TRBJ1-2; 7 bases align to TRBD1. V lost 3 bases, J lost 2 bases, and 1 base stayed unmatched. CDR1 is SGHDT, CDR2 YYEEEE, per germline. This CDR3 is 13 amino acids long. CDR3 residues: CASSSQGNYGYTF. CDR3 nucleotides: TGTGCCAGCAGCTCACAGGGGAACTATGGCTACACCTTC.

This clonotype was picked up many times. Found in a library prepared for alpha chains, this beta chain is an off-target read, and its abundance has little meaning. This chain links TRBV10-3 with TRBJ1-4; no definite D call. Looked up from germline, CDR1 is ENHRY and CDR2 is SYGVKD. Trimming took 4 bases from V and 5 from J, leaving 8 bases between them. CDR3 length: 13 residues. DNA of the CDR3: TGTGCCATCAGTGCGGCAGCGAATGAAAAACTGTTTTTT. As protein: CAISAAANEKLFF.

This clonotype was observed many times. The limits of the CDR3 on the DNA are not certain, so only TCRdb's listed CDR3 is given. With the library built for alpha chains, this beta chain is off target and its frequency is not meaningful. The chain recombines TRBV12-3 or TRBV12-4 with TRBJ1-2. The CDR3 length is 13 residues, termini included. CDR3 loop: CASSPLGMGGYTF.